The 18 T cell receptor beta chains in this list originate from one sample, sequenced in a study of blood T cell repertoires in COVID-19. Sequenced by immunoSEQ multiplex PCR; TCRdb stores in-frame clones only, minus some. Of a few hundred thousand clones in the sample, 85% to 90% were seen once. Sequencing was carried out using peripheral blood. The receptor set was obtained from a woman aged 70-85 years with active or convalescent COVID-19.

The genes are TRBV25-1 and TRBJ1-4, with 9 bases matching TRBD1. The J segment lost 6 bases and the V segment lost 2 bases, leaving 4 bases of the junction unmatched. Per the germline V gene, CDR1 is MGHDK and CDR2 is SYGVNS. CDR3 size: 15 residues. The CDR3 coding sequence is TGTGCCAGCAGTGAAAACAGGGGGCTGGATGAAAAACTGTTTTTT. Its translation is CASSENRGLDEKLFF.

DNA of the CDR3: TGTGCCAGCAGCCAAGGTGGAGGGGCCAAACTTAACTCCTACAATGAGCAGTTCTTC. This sequence encodes CASSQGGGAKLNSYNEQFF. The chain joins TRBV14 to TRBJ2-1; D may be TRBD2 (6 bases). The CDR3 contains 19 residues. In germline, CDR1 is SGHDN, CDR2 FVKESK. Trimming pared 1 base from V and 0 bases from J, leaving 19 bases between.

The chain uses TRBV6-2 or TRBV6-3 and TRBJ1-2; D perhaps matches TRBD1 (5 bases). Between the trimmed V and J ends, which lost 2 bases and 8 bases, there was a span of 15 bases. The V gene's germline CDR1 is MNHEY and CDR2 SVGEGT. The CDR3 is 14 residues long. The CDR3 DNA follows: TGTGCCAGCAGTTACGCCACAGGTAGTCCGGGCTACACCTTC. Protein product: CASSYATGSPGYTF.

CDR3 nucleotides: TGTGCCAGCAGCTTTGGCGGGGGGGAGTCAGATACGCAGTATTTT. As protein: CASSFGGGESDTQYF. The genes are TRBV7-2 and TRBJ2-3; 9 bases are shared with TRBD2. V trimming: 3 bases; J trimming: 4 bases; junction bases outside the gene matches: 5. The germline V gene encodes CDR1 SGHTA and CDR2 FQGNSA. This CDR3 region has 15 residues.

The V call is TRBV19, the J call TRBJ1-5, with 9 bases aligning to TRBD1. CDR1 is LNHDA, CDR2 SQIVND, per germline (reference sequence). Trimming at V came to 5 bases and at J to 5 bases, leaving 4 bases not matched to a gene. This CDR3 is 14 amino acids long. This chain's CDR3 is CASSLGQGYQPQHF. The CDR3 bases are TGTGCCAGTAGTCTGGGACAGGGTTATCAGCCCCAGCATTTT.

The V and J genes are TRBV29-1 and TRBJ1-1; 9 nucleotides line up with TRBD1. With 7 bases clipped from V and 6 bases from J, the junction kept 9 bases outside the gene matches. Germline lookup yields CDR1 SQVTM and CDR2 ANQGSEA. The CDR3 totals 13 residues. The CDR3 protein is CSATGQGRAEAFF. The CDR3 region has the DNA TGCAGCGCAACTGGACAGGGGAGGGCTGAAGCTTTCTTT.

V is TRBV3-1 (or the pseudogene TRBV3-2) and J is TRBJ2-3; D unclear. CDR1 is LGHDT, CDR2 YNNKEL, per germline (reference sequence). The ends were cut back, 6 bases at V and 2 bases at J, with 9 bases in the middle. CDR3 length: 13 residues. CDR3 region: CASSRVLTDTQYF. CDR3 in DNA: TGTGCCAGCAGTCGGGTTCTCACAGATACGCAGTATTTT.

The chain is built from TRBV5-4 and TRBJ1-6, with 8 bases lining up with TRBD1. Germline V CDR1 and CDR2: SGHNT, YYREEE (reference sequence). The ends lost 4 bases at V and 7 bases at J; junction bases unmatched: 4. The CDR3 runs to 14 residues. The CDR3 loop reads CASSDRGRNSPLHF. The CDR3 nucleotides are TGTGCCAGCAGCGACAGGGGACGGAATTCACCCCTCCACTTT.

This clone was counted only a few times. This chain joins TRBV5-8 and TRBJ1-1, with a tentative D call TRBD1 (5 bases). The CDR3 length is 14 residues. Germline loops: CDR1 SGHTS, CDR2 YDEGEE. The V end was cut by 4 bases, the J end by 0 bases, with 10 bases between. CDR3: CASSIQAMNTEAFF. CDR3 nucleotides: TGTGCCAGCAGCATACAGGCAATGAACACTGAAGCTTTCTTT.

The chain has TRBV5-5 and TRBJ2-3, with TRBD2 matching over 10 bases. The germline V gene has CDR1 SGHKS and CDR2 YYEKEE (reference sequence). With V trimmed by 1 base and J by 5 bases, 19 bases remained unmatched. The CDR3 has 20 amino acids. The CDR3 region is CASSLRGSGLTSGPQDTQYF. CDR3 nucleotide sequence: TGTGCCAGCAGCTTGAGGGGATCCGGTCTGACTAGCGGGCCCCAAGATACGCAGTATTTT.

V is TRBV6-5 and J is TRBJ2-5; 7 bases map to TRBD1. The CDR3 contains 15 residues. The V gene end was trimmed by 0 bases and the J gene end by 2 bases; junction bases not matched to a gene: 3. Germline CDR1 is MNHEY and CDR2 is SVGAGI. CDR3 sequence (DNA): TGTGCCAGCAGTTACTCCTGGACAGGTCAAGAGACCCAGTACTTC. Its translation is CASSYSWTGQETQYF.

The rearrangement uses TRBV9 and TRBJ1-6, with 8 bases aligning to TRBD1. The CDR3 has 12 amino acids. Germline CDR1 is SGDLS and CDR2 is YYNGEE. The V and J ends lost 4 bases and 16 bases, in that order; junction bases with no gene match: 7. DNA of the CDR3: TGTGCCAGCAGCCCAGGACAGGGAGTACTCCACTTT. Protein sequence: CASSPGQGVLHF.

V and J are TRBV7-6 and TRBJ1-1, with D perhaps TRBD1 (6 bases). The germline V gene has CDR1 SGHVS and CDR2 FNYEAQ. The V end lost 5 bases, the J end lost 3 bases, and 16 bases lay between the germline ends. The CDR3 spans 15 residues. The CDR3 DNA sequence: TGTGCCAGCAGCCGCCTGGGGGCTGTAGACACTGAAGCTTTCTTT. Its translation is CASSRLGAVDTEAFF.

This clone is medium-sized by share. This chain connects TRBV6-5 to TRBJ2-7; D is possibly TRBD2 (6 bases). Trimming took off 5 bases at V and 3 bases at J, with 17 bases between the two ends. The CDR3 is 15 amino acids. The germline V gene encodes CDR1 MNHEY and CDR2 SVGAGI. The CDR3 reads CASSHVGDLGYEQYF. The CDR3 DNA reads TGTGCCAGCAGTCACGTCGGGGACTTGGGCTACGAGCAGTACTTC.

The chain is built from TRBV7-2 and TRBJ1-1; no clear D gene. This CDR3 has 13 residues. Germline assignment: CDR1 SGHTA and CDR2 FQGNSA. Trimming removed 5 bases at V and 5 bases at J, with 12 bases between. The CDR3 DNA is TGTGCCAGCAGCCTGACTGTGAGGACTGAAGCTTTCTTT. The encoded protein is CASSLTVRTEAFF.

The gene calls are TRBV5-1 and TRBJ2-2; 7 bases line up with TRBD1. This CDR3 comprises 14 residues. V dropped 0 bases and J dropped 6; count of bases not matched to a gene: 2. Germline V gene data show CDR1 as SGHRS and CDR2 as YFSETQ. The CDR3 protein is CASSLGQGSGELFF. Written as DNA, the CDR3 is TGCGCCAGCAGCTTGGGACAGGGTTCCGGGGAGCTGTTTTTT.

The chain uses TRBV27 and TRBJ1-2; tentatively, D is TRBD1 (5 bases). V shed 2 bases and J shed 4 bases, with 11 bases lying between them. Germline loops: CDR1 MNHEY, CDR2 SMNVEV (reference sequence). CDR3 size: 14 residues. CDR3: CASSLVQGGYGYTF. The CDR3 nucleotides are TGTGCCAGCAGTTTAGTGCAGGGTGGCTATGGCTACACCTTC.

The chain has TRBV19 and TRBJ1-5; 7 bases fit TRBD1. CDR3 length: 15 amino acids. CDR1 LNHDA and CDR2 SQIVND come from the germline V gene (reference sequence). The junction had 5 bases not matched to a gene; V was cut back by 3 bases and J by 3 bases. This chain's CDR3 is CASSIGQVNNQPQHF. CDR3 coding DNA: TGTGCCAGTAGTATCGGACAGGTTAACAATCAGCCCCAGCATTTT.